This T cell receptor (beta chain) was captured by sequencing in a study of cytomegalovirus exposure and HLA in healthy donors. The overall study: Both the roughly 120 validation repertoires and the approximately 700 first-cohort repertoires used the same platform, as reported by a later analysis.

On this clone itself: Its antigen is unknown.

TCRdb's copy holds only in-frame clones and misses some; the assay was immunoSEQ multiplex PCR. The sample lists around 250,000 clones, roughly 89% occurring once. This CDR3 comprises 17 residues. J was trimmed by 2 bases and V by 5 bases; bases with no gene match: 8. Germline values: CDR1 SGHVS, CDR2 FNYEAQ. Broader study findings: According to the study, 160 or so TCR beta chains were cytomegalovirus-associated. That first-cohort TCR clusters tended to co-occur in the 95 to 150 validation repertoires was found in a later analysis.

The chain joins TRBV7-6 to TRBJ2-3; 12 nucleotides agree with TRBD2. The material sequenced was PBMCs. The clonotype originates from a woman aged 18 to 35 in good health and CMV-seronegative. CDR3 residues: CASSGWTSGEATDTQYF. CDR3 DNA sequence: TGTGCCAGCAGCGGCTGGACTAGCGGGGAAGCCACAGATACGCAGTATTTT.